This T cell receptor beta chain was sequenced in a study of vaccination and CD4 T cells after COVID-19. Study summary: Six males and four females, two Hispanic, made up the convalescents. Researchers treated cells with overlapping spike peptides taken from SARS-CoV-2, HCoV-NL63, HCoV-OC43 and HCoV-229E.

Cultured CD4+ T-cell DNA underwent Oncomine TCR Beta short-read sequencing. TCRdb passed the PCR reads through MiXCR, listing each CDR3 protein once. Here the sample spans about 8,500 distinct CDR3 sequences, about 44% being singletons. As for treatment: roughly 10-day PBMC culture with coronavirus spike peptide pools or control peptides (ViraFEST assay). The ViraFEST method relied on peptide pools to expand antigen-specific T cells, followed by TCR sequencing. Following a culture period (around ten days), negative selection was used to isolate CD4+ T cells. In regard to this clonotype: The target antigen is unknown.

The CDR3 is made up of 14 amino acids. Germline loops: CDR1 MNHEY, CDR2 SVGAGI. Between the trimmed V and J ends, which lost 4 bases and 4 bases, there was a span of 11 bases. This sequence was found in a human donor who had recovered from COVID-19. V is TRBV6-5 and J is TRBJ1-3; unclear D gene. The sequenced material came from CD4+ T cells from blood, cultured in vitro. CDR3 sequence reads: CASSSGQVGNTIYF. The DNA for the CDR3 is TGTGCCAGCAGTTCCGGCCAGGTGGGAAACACCATATATTTT.